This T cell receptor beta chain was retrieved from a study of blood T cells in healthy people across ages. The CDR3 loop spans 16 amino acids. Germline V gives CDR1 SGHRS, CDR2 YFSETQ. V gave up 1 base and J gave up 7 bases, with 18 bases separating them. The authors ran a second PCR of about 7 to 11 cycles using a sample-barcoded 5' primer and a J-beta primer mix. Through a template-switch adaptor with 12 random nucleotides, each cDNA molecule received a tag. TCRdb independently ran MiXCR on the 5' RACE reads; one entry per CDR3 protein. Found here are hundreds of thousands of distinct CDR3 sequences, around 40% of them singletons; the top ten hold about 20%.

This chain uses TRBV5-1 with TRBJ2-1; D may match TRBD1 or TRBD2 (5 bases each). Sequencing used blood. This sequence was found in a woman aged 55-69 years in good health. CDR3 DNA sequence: TGCGCCAGCAGCTTGTCGGCTAACGGGAAGGGGAATGAGCAGTTCTTC. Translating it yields CASSLSANGKGNEQFF.